This paragraph covers one T cell receptor (beta chain) sequence. The antigen is undetermined. The data belong to a study of T cell repertoires in cytomegalovirus infection. TCRdb called the reads again in MiXCR, with one record for every CDR3 protein. This table has under 120,000 distinct CDR3 sequences, 42% appearing once. The CDR3 spans 16 residues. V was pared by 0 bases and J by 1 base, with 10 bases between. CDR1 is MNHEY and CDR2 is SMNVEV in the germline V gene (reference sequence). The TCR sequence derives from a human donor in good health (CMV status not recorded). Some clones in this sample may be carry-over from other donors' samples. Sequencing was performed on CD8+ T cells from cultured PBMCs, taken from culture after CMV antigen stimulation. The V gene is TRBV27, the J gene TRBJ2-1; D is unclear. The CDR3 sequence is CASSLSSGESYNEQFF. CDR3 nucleotides: TGTGCCAGCAGTTTATCTTCGGGTGAATCCTACAATGAGCAGTTCTTC.